This record looks at one TCR beta chain sequence and its context. Its antigen is undetermined. V lost 7 bases to trimming and J lost 4 bases, with 17 bases between them. The CDR3 is 14 amino acids. Per germline, CDR1 SGHAT and CDR2 FQNNGV. This sample was taken from a study of T cells in Graves' hyperthyroidism and ophthalmopathy. Study-level results: Among clonotypes expanded in thyroid above 0.001, most were also found in blood.

Based on clinical symptoms, serum thyroxine and TRAb, thyroid ultrasound and orbital computed tomography, diagnoses were reached. There were TCR beta CDR3 regions amplified from RNA transcripts. HTBI primers were used for first-round RT-PCR of the TCR CDR3. TCRdb reprocessed the multiplex PCR reads with MiXCR, giving one entry per CDR3 protein. Of hundreds of thousands of distinct CDR3 sequences in the sample, 40% to 55% are singletons; the top ten hold 6.5% to 9%. Sequencing input: peripheral blood or thyroid tissue (not recorded which). The V and J genes are TRBV11-2 and TRBJ2-7; TRBD1 is a possible D gene (7 bases). The source of this sequence is an adult man with Graves' disease, either hyperthyroidism or ophthalmopathy (not recorded which). The CDR3 nucleotides read TGTGCCAGCACAGGGCAGGGGGGCCAGTACGAGCAGTACTTC. This sequence encodes CASTGQGGQYEQYF.